The source of this T cell receptor (beta chain) is a study of blood T cell repertoires in COVID-19. Study-wide background: PBMCs, B-cell-depleted T cells, or T cells were the source of the cDNA or gDNA that made up the material.

Germline V gene sequence: CDR1 MDHEN, CDR2 SYDVKM. Unmatched junction bases numbered 4, after V lost 4 bases and J lost 1 base. This CDR3 spans 15 amino acids. Generated by immunoSEQ multiplex PCR, the TCRdb table keeps only in-frame clones and is missing some. The sample has roughly 180,000 clones; under 90% are singletons. Across under 25 US areas, participants ranged in age from roughly 18 to 95 years. The sample was PBMCs or T cells enriched from blood (not recorded which). V usage is TRBV28 and J usage is TRBJ2-5; 9 nucleotides align to TRBD2. The sequence came from a man aged 60-69 years who had recovered from COVID-19. Here the CDR3 DNA reads TGTGCCAGCAGTTCAGCGGGAGGACGCCAAGAGACCCAGTACTTC. It translates to CASSSAGGRQETQYF.